Detailed here is one T cell receptor beta chain. Its recognized antigen is unknown. No qualities accompany the bases; no much larger clone lies one base away. Healthy HIV-negative adults with no recently reported acute infections or vaccinations were included as donors. Every donor was a Caucasian adult residing in Nashville, Tennessee, USA. CD8 memory samples were composed of magnetically selected CD45RO+ cells combined with CCR7-negative CD45RA+ effector memory (TemRA) cells. After blood collection by leukapheresis, PBMCs were isolated using Ficoll-Histopaque density gradient centrifugation and then cryopreserved in the vapor phase of liquid nitrogen. Analytical flow cytometry was used to check the purity and quantity of every magnetically sorted T cell population. Genomic DNA was isolated from each sorted fraction and quantified by UV absorbance on a Nanodrop 2000c. V is cut by 4 bases and J by 9 bases, and the space between the germline ends is 8 bases. CDR1 and CDR2 are read off the germline V gene as SGHRS and YFSETQ. Including the terminal cysteine and phenylalanine, the CDR3 comprises 12 residues. Only the CDR3 region is kept as DNA, spanning 36 bases read in frame from base 1.

The sample belongs to a study of shared clonotypes between healthy human individuals (dated by TCRdb to about 2020). For context, the study as a whole: The cohort comprised two women and a few men aged 18 to 49 years. Leukapheresis yielded between about 0.9 and 10 billion PBMCs per donor. Blood TCR repertoires of five healthy adults were deeply sequenced to estimate repertoire size and the extent of clonotype sharing between individuals. To increase sequencing depth and limit assay-specific biases, TCR repertoire library preparation and sequencing were carried out by different laboratories using diverse techniques. For each donor, CD4 naive and CD4 memory were each run on three plates, CD8 naive on two plates, and CD8 memory on one plate.

The full study reports these points: Sampling was restricted to blood, and TCR repertoires in tissue are likely to differ from TCR repertoires in blood. Because the study included only a small number of donors, the genetic and exposure-history diversity represented was limited. Compared with non-shared clonotypes, the clonotypes found in all four sorted-subset donors had higher generation probabilities. Larger estimated clonotype richness was generally found for naive subsets than for memory subsets. Even with the large sequencing depth, rarefaction of the sorted-subset datasets indicated that sequencing was incomplete. Sharing across a few donors was observed for 4.5% to 6.5% of naive CD4, around 3.5% of naive CD8, about 2.3% of memory CD4, and about 0.38% of memory CD8 clonotypes. Pairwise subsampling led to the expectation that sequencing depth would affect the degree of clonotype sharing among donors.

TCR CDR3 regions were amplified from genomic DNA by multiplex PCR using the deep immunoSEQ assay. Extracted genomic DNA from each cell subset was distributed evenly across all wells of several immunoSEQ 96-well plates, and each plate was treated as a replicate. For sorted subsets, about 220 ng of genomic DNA, equivalent to 25,000 to 35,000 T cell genomes, went into each replicate PCR. Purified libraries were measured with a Qubit 3.0 fluorometer, size-checked on a Bioanalyzer 2100, and measured again with the KAPA Library Quantification kit. A separate single-read 150-cycle Illumina NextSeq 550 flow cell was used to sequence each immunoSEQ 96-well plate. The paper's data handling went like this. Because the immunoSEQ output held only junctional sequences and lacked quality scores, the filtering could not match the filtering applied to full-length reads. To assign V/J genes and CDR3, sequences were annotated against IMGT germline references using PyIR, a Python wrapper for IgBLAST v1.9. Reads with weak V/J assignments (E-value above 1e-6), missing CDR3, stop codons, out-of-frame junctions, or ambiguous translated residues were removed. V3J clonotypes were defined as sequences sharing the same inferred V gene, J gene, and CDR3 amino acid sequence. To compute the percentage overlap between repertoires, the number of shared unique clonotypes was divided by the size of the smaller repertoire. Repertoire richness was assessed with RTK rarefaction, the Chao1 estimator, and Recon v2.1 estimates of unobserved clonotypes. For all TCRbeta clonotypes obtained by the gDNA method from several donors, generation probabilities were computed with OLGA. TCRdb's version of the immuneACCESS table is confined to in-frame rearrangements and falls short of the full clone set. An unresolved V gene accounts for under half of the shortfall where checked; the remainder is of unknown origin. V, J and clone size derive from that table, while D and trimming were established from the DNA sequence. The sample table contains about 330,000 clones; only one count was recorded for roughly 84% of them. About 16% of the sample lies in the top ten.

The material sequenced was memory CD8+ T cells sorted from blood. In light of the paper, this sample's cell subset or site label describes: CD45RO+ cells pooled with CCR7-negative TemRA cells. Recombination connected TRBV5-1 to TRBJ1-6, with a weak D call of TRBD1 (5 bases match). The receptor was isolated from a man aged 18 to 35 in good health. Read as DNA, the sequence is TGCGCCAGCAGCAGGAGGGGTTCACCCCTCCACTTT. It translates to CASSRRGSPLHF.